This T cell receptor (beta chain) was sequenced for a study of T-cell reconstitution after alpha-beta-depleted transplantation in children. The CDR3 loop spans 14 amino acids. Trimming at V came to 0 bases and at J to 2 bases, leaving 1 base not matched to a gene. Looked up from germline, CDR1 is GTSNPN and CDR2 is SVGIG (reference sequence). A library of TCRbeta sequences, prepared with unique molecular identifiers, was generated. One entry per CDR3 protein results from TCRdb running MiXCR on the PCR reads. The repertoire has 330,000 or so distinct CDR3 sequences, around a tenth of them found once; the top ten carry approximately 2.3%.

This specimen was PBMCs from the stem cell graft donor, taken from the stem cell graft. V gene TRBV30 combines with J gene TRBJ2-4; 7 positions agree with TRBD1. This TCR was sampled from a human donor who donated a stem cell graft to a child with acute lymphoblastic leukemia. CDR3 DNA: TGTGCCTGGAGTGTACAGGGGCCCAAAAACATTCAGTACTTC. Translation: CAWSVQGPKNIQYF.